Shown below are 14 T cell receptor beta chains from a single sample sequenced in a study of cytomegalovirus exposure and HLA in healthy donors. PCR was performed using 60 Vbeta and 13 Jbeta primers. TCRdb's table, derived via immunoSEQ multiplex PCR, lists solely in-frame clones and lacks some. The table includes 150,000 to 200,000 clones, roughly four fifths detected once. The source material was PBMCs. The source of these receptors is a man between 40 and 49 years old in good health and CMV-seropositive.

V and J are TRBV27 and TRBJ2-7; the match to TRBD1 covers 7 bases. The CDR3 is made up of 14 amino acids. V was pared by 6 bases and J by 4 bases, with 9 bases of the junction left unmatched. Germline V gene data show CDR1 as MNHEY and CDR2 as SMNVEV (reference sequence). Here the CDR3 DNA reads TGTGCCAGCAGACAAACAGGGGTGGGGTACGAGCAGTACTTC. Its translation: CASRQTGVGYEQYF.

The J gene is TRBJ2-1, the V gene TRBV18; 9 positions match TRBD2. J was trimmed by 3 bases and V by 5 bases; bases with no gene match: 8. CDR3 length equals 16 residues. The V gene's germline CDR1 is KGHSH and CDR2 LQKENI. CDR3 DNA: TGTGCCAGCTCAAACATAGCGGGAGTAAACTACAATGAGCAGTTCTTC. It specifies CASSNIAGVNYNEQFF.

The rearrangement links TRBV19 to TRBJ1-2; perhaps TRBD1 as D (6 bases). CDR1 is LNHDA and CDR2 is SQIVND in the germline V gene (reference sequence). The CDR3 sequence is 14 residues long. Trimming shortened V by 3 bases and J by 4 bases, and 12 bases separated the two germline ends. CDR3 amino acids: CASSMDAGAYGYTF. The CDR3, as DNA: TGTGCCAGTAGTATGGACGCGGGGGCCTATGGCTACACCTTC.

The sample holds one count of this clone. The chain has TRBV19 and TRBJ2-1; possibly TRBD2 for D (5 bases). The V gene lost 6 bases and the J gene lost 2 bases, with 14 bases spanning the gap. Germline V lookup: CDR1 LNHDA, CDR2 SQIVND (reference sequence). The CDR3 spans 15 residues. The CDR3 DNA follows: TGTGCCAGTAGAGGTTCGGGGTTGGCCTACAATGAGCAGTTCTTC. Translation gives CASRGSGLAYNEQFF.

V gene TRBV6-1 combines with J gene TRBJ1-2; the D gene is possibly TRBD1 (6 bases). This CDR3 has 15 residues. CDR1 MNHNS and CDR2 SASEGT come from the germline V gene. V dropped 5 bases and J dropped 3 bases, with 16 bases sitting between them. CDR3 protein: CASSSIDRYHYGYTF. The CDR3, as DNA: TGTGCCAGCAGTTCCATCGACAGGTACCACTATGGCTACACCTTC.

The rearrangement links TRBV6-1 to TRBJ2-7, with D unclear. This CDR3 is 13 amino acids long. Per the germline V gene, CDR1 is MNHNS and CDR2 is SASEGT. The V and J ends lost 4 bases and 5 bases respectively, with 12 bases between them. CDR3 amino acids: CASSGSGIHEQYF. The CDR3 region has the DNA TGTGCCAGCAGTGGGTCAGGTATCCACGAGCAGTACTTC.

The CDR3 nucleotides are TGTGCCAGCAGCTTAGACCGGGAAGCCTCCTTGGAGACCCAGTACTTC. Its translation: CASSLDREASLETQYF. The chain joins TRBV7-7 to TRBJ2-5; possible D gene TRBD2, 5 bases. V shed 1 base and J shed 5 bases, with 17 bases lying between them. The CDR3 has 16 residues. The germline CDR1 and CDR2 sequences are SSHAT and FNYEAQ (reference sequence).

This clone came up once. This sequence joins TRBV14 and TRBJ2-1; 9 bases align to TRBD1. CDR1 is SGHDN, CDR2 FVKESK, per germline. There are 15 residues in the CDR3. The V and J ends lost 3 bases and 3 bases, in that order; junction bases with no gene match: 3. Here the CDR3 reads CASSQGQGLYNEQFF. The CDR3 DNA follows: TGTGCCAGCAGCCAGGGACAGGGTCTCTACAATGAGCAGTTCTTC.

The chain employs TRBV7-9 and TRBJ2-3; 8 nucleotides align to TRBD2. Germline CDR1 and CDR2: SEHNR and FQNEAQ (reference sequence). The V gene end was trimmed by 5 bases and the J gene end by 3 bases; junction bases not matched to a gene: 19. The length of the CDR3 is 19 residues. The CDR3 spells CASSPTGGARGLGTDTQYF. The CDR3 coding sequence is TGTGCCAGCAGCCCCACGGGGGGGGCGCGGGGACTAGGTACAGATACGCAGTATTTT.

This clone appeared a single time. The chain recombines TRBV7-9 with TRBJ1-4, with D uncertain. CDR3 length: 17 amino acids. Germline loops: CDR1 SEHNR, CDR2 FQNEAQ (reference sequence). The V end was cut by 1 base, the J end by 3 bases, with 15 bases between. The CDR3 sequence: CASSLGPHGWPNEKLFF. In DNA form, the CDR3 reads TGTGCCAGCAGCTTAGGGCCCCACGGGTGGCCTAATGAAAAACTGTTTTTT.

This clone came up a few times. The CDR3 loop is CASSQVGTGIEKLFF. Written as DNA, the CDR3 is TGTGCCAGCAGCCAAGTAGGGACAGGGATTGAAAAACTGTTTTTT. The rearrangement uses TRBV4-2 and TRBJ1-4, with 9 bases aligning to TRBD1. The germline V gene encodes CDR1 LGHNA and CDR2 YNFKEQ. V dropped 1 base and J dropped 7; count of bases not matched to a gene: 4. This CDR3 has 15 amino acids.

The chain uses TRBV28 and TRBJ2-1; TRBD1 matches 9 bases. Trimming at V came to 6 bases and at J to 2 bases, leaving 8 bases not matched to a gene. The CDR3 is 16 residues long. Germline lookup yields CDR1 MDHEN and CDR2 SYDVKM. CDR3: CASSMAGTGPYNEQFF. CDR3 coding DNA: TGTGCCAGCAGCATGGCGGGGACAGGGCCCTACAATGAGCAGTTCTTC.

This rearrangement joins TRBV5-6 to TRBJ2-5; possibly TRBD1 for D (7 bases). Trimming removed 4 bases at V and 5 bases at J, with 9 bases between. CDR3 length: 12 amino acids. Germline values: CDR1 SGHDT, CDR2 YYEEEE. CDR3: CASSPGGETQYF. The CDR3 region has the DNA TGTGCCAGCAGCCCAGGGGGGGAGACCCAGTACTTC.

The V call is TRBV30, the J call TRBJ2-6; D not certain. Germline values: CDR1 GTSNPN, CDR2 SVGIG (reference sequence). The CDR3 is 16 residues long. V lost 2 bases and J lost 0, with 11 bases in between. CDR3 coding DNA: TGTGCCTGGAGTTCCCCAGGCAACTCTGGGGCCAACGTCCTGACTTTC. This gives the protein CAWSSPGNSGANVLTF.